This note documents a single T cell receptor (beta chain) sequence. This clonotype turned up a few times. Its antigen is unknown. Base-call qualities are not available, and no considerably larger clone is one nucleotide away. Receptors were amplified or captured by 5' RACE. Sequenced using an Illumina HiSeq 2500. A second PCR of about 6 to 11 cycles was run with a J-beta primer mix and a sample-barcoded 5' primer. A unique molecular identifier was introduced onto each TCR beta cDNA molecule by a template-switch 5' adaptor carrying 12 random nucleotides. Each sample yielded at least 3 million CDR3-containing paired-end reads. First-strand cDNA synthesis was performed from all RNA using the Mint cDNA synthesis kit, with priming by a TRBC-specific oligonucleotide. Following uracil-DNA glycosylase treatment, all cDNA underwent a first 18-cycle PCR with the universal primers M1SS and BC2_uni_R. Per the source publication's procedure: For normalization, 1 million high-quality reads were randomly selected from each sample, with every read carrying a distinct molecular identifier. Instead of being binned into consensus sequences, reads with shared molecular identifiers were discarded. MiTCR, with a Q25 quality threshold and the strictest error-elimination algorithm, was used for CDR3 identification, clonotype clustering and error correction. A nonparametric unseen species model with Euler transformation was used to estimate lower-bound total TCR beta diversity. TCRdb reran the public reads through fastp at Q25 and MiXCR, keeping productive beta chains. One record per CDR3 amino acid sequence lists the most common genes and DNA. TCRdb's processing, not the study's, gives the V and J calls here. A total of about 970,000 distinct CDR3 sequences appear in this sample, roughly 51% of them only once. The ten largest clonotypes hold roughly 23% of the sample.

This sample was included in a study of blood T cells in healthy people across ages (dated by TCRdb to between 2015 and 2016). In terms of the full investigation: Template switching captured roughly one uniquely barcoded TCR beta cDNA molecule per two T cells in model experiments. To track age-related changes in TCR beta repertoire diversity, the study relied on deep sequencing normalized with unique cDNA molecular identifiers. Donors were grouped into four age groups: young (average approximately 15 years), middle-aged (39), aged (over 55) and long-lived (approximately 75). Donors of different ages were randomly distributed across sequencing lanes to avoid experimental bias. The study analyzed two additional independent replicas of 1 million unique cDNA reads from the same blood draw for two donors, one aged 18 to 30 and one aged 80 or older. The paper's findings and limits, for the study overall: Because the CMV infection status of the donors was unknown, age-related changes in expanded clonotypes may potentially have been confounded. Compared with the aged group, the long-lived group had more naive CD4+ T cells, fewer expanded clones and increased TCR diversity, suggesting age selection. A strong correlation was found between observed TCR beta diversity and the percentage of naive T cells measured by flow cytometry. Because profiling used bulk unsorted PBMCs, naive and antigen-experienced compartments could not be compared conclusively. As age increased, observed TCR beta diversity per million T cells dropped in a roughly linear way, and a significant reduction was already evident by age 40. Estimates of total diversity based on one million sequenced T cells were regarded as lower bounds and as underestimates.

The donors were roughly 38 Caucasian individuals from Russia, aged roughly 6 to 100 years, who were systemically healthy. Each donor gave 8 to 10 milliliters of peripheral blood, drawn into EDTA-treated Vacutainer tubes. Ficoll-Paque density-gradient centrifugation was used to isolate PBMCs, with at least 7 million per sample. Total RNA, at least 6 micrograms per sample, was extracted from PBMCs with Trizol reagent. The percentages of naive CD45RAhigh/CD27high T cells were determined by flow cytometry on a PBMC aliquot from every donor. A distance of 14 bases separates the germline ends of V and J, which lose 7 bases and 0 bases respectively. The CDR3 runs 15 residues from the cysteine to the phenylalanine. Only CDR3 DNA is held: 45 bases, read in frame from base 1. CDR1 and CDR2 are read off the germline V gene (reference sequence) as MNHEY and SMNVEV.

The TCR originated in a woman aged 60-75 years in good health. The material sequenced was blood. The receptor chain draws on TRBV27 and TRBJ2-3, and the D gene may be TRBD2, 7 bases matching. The CDR3 protein: CASTGGQTSTDTQYF. DNA sequence: TGTGCCAGCACCGGGGGGCAGACTAGCACAGATACGCAGTATTTT.